The following is a TCR beta chain sequence with its context. The antigen is undetermined. The CDR3 is 14 residues long. Germline V gives CDR1 MNHEY, CDR2 SMNVEV (reference sequence). With 5 bases removed from V and 8 bases from J, the gap between germline ends came to 18 bases. Sequencing was at deep level. The data were produced by immunoSEQ multiplex PCR, yet TCRdb's version contains in-frame clones alone and is incomplete. Of roughly 400,000 clones in the sample, 90% to 98% are singletons; the top ten hold approximately 0.3%. This record comes from a study of shared clonotypes between healthy human individuals. Whole-study results and caveats: With few donors, the genetic and exposure-history diversity represented was limited.

This sequence was found in a man aged 25 to 40 in good health. The sequenced sample was memory CD8+ T cells sorted from blood. Stated subset: CD45RO+ cells pooled with CCR7-negative TemRA cells. V and J are TRBV27 and TRBJ1-1; perhaps TRBD1 as D (5 bases). The CDR3 bases are TGTGCCAGCAGTGACCCAGGGACTTTGGCCGAAGCTTTCTTT. This sequence encodes CASSDPGTLAEAFF.